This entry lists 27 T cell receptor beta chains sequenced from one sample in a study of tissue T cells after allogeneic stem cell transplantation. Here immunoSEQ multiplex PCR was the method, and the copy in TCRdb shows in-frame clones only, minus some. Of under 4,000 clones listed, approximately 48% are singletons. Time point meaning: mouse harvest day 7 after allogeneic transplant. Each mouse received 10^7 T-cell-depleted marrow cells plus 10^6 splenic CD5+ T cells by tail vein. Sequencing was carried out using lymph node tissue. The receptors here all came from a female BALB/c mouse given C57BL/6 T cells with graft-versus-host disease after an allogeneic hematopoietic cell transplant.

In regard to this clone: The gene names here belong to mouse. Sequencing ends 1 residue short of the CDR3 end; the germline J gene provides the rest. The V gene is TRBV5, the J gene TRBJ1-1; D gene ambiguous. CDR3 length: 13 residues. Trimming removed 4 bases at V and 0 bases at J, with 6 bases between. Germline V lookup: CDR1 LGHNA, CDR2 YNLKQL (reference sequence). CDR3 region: CASSPGSNTEVFF. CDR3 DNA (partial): TGTGCCAGCAGCCCCGGTTCAAACACAGAAGTCTTC.

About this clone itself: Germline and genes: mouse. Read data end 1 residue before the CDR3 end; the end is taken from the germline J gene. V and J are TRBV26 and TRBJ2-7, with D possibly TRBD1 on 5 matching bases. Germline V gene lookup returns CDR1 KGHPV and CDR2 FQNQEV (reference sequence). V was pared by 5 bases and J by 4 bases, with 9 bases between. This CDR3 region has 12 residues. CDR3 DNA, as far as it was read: TGTGCCAGCAGTGAGGGGTTTTATGAACAGTAC. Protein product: CASSEGFYEQY. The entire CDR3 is CASSEGFYEQYF.

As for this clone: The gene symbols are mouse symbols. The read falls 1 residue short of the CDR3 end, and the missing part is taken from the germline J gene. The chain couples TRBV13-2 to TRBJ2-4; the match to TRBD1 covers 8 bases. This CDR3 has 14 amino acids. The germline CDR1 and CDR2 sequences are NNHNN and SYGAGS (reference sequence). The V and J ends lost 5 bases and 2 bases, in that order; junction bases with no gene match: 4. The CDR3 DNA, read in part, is TGTGCCAGCGGCGGACAGGGTAATCAAAACACCTTGTAC. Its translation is CASGGQGNQNTLY. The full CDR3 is CASGGQGNQNTLYF.

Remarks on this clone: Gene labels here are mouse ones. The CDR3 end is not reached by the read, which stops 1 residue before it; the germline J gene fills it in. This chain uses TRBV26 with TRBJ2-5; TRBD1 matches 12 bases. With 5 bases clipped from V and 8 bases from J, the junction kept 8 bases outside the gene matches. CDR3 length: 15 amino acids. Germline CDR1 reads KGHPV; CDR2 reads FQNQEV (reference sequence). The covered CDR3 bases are TGTGCCAGCAGTGTCCCGGGACAGGGGGCGGTCACCCAGTAC. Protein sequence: CASSVPGQGAVTQY. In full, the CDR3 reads CASSVPGQGAVTQYF.

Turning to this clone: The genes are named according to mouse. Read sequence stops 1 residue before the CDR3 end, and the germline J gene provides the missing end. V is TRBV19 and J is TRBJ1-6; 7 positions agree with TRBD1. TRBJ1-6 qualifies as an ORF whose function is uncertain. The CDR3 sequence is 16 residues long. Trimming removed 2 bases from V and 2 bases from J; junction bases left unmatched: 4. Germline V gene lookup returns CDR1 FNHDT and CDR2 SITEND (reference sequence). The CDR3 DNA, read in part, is TGTGCCAGCAGTATTGAGGGGGCCCCCTATAATTCGCCCCTCTAC. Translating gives CASSIEGAPYNSPLY. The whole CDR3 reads CASSIEGAPYNSPLYF.

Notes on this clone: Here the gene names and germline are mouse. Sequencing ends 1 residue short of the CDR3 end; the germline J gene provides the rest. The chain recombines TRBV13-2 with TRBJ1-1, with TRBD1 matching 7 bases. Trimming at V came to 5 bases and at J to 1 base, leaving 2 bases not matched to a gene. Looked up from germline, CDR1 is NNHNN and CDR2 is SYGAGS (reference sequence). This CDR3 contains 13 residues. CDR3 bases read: TGTGCCAGCGGGGGACAGAAAAACACAGAAGTCTTC. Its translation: CASGGQKNTEVF. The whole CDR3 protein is CASGGQKNTEVFF.

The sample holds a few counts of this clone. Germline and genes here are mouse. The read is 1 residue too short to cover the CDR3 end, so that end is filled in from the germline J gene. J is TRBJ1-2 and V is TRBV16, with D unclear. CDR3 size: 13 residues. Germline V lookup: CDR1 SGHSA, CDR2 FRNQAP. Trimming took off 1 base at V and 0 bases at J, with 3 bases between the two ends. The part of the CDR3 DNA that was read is TGTGCAAGCAGCTTAGCGGCAAACTCCGACTACACC. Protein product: CASSLAANSDYT. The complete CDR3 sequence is CASSLAANSDYTF.

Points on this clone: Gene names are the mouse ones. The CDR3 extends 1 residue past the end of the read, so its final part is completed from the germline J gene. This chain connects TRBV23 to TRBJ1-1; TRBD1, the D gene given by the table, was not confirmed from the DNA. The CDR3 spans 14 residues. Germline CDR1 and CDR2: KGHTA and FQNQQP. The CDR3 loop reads CSSSRDSANTEVFF. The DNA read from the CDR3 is TGCTCCAGCAGTCGGGACAGTGCAAACACAGAAGTCTTC.

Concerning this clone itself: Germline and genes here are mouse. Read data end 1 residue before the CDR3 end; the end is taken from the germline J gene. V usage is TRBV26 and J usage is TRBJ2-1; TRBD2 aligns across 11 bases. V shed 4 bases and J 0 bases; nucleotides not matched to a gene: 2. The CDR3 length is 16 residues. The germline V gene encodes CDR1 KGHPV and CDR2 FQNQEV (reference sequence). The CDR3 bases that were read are TGTGCCAGCAGTCGGGACTGGGGGTATAACTATGCTGAGCAGTTC. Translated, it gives CASSRDWGYNYAEQF. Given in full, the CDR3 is CASSRDWGYNYAEQFF.

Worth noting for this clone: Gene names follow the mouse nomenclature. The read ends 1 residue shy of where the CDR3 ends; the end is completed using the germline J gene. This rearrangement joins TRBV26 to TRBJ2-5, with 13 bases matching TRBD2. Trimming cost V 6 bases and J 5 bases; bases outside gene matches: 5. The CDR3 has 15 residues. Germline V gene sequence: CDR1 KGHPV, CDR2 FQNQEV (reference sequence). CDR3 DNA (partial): TGTGCCAGCAGCCCCGGACTGGGGGGGCGAGACACCCAGTAC. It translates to CASSPGLGGRDTQY. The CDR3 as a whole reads CASSPGLGGRDTQYF.

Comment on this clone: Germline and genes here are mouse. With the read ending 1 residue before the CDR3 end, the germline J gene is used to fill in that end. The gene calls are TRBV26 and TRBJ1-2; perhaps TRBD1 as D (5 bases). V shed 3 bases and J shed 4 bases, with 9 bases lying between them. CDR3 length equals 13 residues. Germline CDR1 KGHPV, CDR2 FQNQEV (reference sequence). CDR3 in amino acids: CASSLGGGSDYTF. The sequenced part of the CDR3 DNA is TGTGCCAGCAGTCTAGGCGGGGGCTCCGACTACACC.

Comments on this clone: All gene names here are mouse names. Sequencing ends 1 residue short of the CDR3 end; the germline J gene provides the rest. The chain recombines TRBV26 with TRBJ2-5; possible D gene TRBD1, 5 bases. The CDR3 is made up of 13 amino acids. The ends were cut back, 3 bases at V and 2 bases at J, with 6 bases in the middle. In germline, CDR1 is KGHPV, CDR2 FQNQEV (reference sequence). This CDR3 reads CASSLRAQDTQYF. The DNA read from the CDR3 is TGTGCCAGCAGTCTCAGGGCCCAAGACACCCAGTAC.

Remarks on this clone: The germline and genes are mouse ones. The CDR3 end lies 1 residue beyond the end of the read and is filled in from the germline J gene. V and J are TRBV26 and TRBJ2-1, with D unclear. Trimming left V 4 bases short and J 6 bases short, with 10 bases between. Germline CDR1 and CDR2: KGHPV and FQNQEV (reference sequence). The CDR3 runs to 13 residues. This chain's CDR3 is CASSPQQVAEQFF. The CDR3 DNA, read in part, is TGTGCCAGCAGTCCCCAGCAGGTTGCTGAGCAGTTC.

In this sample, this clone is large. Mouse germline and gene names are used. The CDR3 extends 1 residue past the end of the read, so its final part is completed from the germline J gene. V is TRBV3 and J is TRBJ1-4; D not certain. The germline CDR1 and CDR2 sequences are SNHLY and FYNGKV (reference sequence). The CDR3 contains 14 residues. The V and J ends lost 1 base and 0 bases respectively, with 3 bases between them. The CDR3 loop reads CASSLDFSNERLFF. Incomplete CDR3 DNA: TGTGCCAGCAGCTTAGACTTTTCCAACGAAAGATTATTT.

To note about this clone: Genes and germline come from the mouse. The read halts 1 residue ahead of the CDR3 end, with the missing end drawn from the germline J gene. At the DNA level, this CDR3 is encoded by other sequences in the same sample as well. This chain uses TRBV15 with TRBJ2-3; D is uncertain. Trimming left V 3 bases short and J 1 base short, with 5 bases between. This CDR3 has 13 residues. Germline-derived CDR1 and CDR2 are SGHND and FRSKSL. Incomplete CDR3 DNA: TGTGCCAGCAGTTTCGGGGGTGCAGAAACGCTGTAT. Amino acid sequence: CASSFGGAETLY. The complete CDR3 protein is CASSFGGAETLYF.

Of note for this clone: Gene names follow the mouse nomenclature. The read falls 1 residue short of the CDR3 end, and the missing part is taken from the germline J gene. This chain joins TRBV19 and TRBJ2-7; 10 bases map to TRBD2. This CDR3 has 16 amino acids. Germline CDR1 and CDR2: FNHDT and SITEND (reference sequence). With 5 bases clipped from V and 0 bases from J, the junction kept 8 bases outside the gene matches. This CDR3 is CASRPHLGGRSYEQYF. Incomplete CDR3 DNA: TGTGCCAGCAGGCCACACCTGGGGGGGCGCTCCTATGAACAGTAC.

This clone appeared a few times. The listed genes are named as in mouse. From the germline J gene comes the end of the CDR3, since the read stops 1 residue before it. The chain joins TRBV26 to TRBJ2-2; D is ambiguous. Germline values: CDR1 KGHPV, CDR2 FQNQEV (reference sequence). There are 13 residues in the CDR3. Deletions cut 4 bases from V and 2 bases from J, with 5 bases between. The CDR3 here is CASSRANTGQLYF. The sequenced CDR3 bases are TGTGCCAGCAGTCGGGCGAACACCGGGCAGCTCTAC.

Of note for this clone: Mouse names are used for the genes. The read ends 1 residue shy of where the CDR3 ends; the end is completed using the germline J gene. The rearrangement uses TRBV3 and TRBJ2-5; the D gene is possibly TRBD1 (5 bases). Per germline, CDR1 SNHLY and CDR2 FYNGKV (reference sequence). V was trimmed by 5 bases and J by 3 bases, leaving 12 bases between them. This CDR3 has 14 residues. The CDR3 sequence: CASSPQGNQDTQYF. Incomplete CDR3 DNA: TGTGCCAGCAGCCCCCAGGGCAATCAAGACACCCAGTAC.

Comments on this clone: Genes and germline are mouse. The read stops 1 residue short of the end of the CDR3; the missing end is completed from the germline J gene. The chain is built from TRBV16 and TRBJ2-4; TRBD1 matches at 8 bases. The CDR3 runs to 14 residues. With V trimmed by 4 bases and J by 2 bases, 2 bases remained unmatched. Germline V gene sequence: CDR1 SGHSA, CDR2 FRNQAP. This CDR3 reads CASSSQGAQNTLYF. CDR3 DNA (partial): TGTGCAAGCAGCTCTCAGGGGGCTCAAAACACCTTGTAC.

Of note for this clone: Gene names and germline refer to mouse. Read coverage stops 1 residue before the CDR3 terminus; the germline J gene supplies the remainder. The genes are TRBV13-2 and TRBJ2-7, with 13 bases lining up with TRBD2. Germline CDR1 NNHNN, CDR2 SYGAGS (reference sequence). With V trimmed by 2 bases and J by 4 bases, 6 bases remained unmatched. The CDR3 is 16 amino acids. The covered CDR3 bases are TGTGCCAGCGGTGAAGGACTGGGGGGGCGGAAGTATGAACAGTAC. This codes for CASGEGLGGRKYEQY. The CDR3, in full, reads CASGEGLGGRKYEQYF.

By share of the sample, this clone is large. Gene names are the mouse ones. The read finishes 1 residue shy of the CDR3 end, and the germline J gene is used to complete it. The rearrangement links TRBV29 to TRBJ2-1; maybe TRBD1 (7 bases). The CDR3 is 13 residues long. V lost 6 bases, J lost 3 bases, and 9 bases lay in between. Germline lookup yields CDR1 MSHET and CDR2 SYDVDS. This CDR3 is CASRQGGYAEQFF. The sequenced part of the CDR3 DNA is TGTGCTAGCAGGCAGGGGGGCTATGCTGAGCAGTTC.

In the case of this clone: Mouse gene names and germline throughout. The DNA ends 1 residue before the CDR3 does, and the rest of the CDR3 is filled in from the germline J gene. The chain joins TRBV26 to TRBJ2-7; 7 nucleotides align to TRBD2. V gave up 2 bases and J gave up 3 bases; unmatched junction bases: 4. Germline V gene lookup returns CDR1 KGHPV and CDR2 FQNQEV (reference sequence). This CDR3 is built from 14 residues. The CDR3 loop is CASSLRLGVYEQYF. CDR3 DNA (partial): TGTGCCAGCAGTCTGAGGCTGGGGGTCTATGAACAGTAC.

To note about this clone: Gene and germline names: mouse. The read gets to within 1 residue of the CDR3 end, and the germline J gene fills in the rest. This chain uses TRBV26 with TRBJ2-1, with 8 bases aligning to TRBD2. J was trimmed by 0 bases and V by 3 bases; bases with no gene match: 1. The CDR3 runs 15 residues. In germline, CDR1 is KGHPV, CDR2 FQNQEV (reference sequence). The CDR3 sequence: CASSLGLGNYAEQFF. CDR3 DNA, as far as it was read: TGTGCCAGCAGTCTCGGACTGGGTAACTATGCTGAGCAGTTC.

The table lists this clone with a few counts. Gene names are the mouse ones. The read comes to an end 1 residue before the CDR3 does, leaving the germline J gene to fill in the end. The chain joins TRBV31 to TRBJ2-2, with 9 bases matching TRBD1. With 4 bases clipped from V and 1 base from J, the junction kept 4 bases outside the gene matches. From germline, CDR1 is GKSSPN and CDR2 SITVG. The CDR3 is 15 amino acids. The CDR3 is CAWIRQGGNTGQLYF. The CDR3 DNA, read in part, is TGTGCCTGGATCCGACAGGGGGGAAACACCGGGCAGCTCTAC. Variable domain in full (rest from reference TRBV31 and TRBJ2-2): AQTIHQWPVAEIKAVGSPLSLGCTIKGKSSPNLYWYWQATGGTLQQLFYSITVGQVESVVQLNLSASRPKDDQFILSTEKLLLSHSGFYLCAWIRQGGNTGQLYFGEGSKLTVL.

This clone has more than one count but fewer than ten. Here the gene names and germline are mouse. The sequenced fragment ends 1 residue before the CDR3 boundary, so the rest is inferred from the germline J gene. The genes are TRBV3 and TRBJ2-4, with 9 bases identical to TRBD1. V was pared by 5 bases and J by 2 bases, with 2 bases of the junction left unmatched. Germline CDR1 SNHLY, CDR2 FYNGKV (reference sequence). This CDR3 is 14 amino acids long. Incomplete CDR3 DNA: TGTGCCAGCAGCCCACAGGGGGCTCAAAACACCTTGTAC. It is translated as CASSPQGAQNTLY. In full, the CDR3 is CASSPQGAQNTLYF. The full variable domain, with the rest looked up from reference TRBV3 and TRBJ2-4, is GPKVLQIPSHQIIDMGQMVTLNCDPVSNHLYFYWYKQILGQQMEFLVNFYNGKVMEKSKLFKDQFSVERPDGSYFTLKIQPTALEDSAVYFCASSPQGAQNTLYFGAGTRLSVL.

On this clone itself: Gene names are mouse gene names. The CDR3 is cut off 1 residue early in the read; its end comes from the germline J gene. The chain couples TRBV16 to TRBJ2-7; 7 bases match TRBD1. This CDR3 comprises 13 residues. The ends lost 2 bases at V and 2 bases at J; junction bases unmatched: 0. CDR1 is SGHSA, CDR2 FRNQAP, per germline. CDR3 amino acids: CASSLQGAYEQYF. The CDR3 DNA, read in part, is TGTGCAAGCAGCTTACAGGGGGCCTATGAACAGTAC.

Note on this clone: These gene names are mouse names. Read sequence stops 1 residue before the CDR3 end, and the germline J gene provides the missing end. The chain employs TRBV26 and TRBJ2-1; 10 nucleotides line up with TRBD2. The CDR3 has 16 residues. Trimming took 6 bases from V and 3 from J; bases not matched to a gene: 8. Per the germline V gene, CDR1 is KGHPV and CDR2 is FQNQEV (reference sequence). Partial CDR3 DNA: TGTGCCAGCAGCCCTTTGGACTGGGGGTTCTATGCTGAGCAGTTC. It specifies CASSPLDWGFYAEQF. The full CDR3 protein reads CASSPLDWGFYAEQFF.